A selection of T cell receptor beta chains follows, all from one sample in a study of cytomegalovirus exposure and HLA in healthy donors. The assay was immunoSEQ multiplex PCR, and TCRdb's table has in-frame clones only and misses some. This repertoire includes just over 80,000 clones. The specimen was PBMCs. These receptors were collected from a woman aged 25 to 39 in good health and CMV-seronegative. CDR3s include the opening cysteine and the closing phenylalanine or tryptophan. D genes are given only for firm matches.

D gene	J gene	V gene	CDR3 protein	CDR3 DNA
TRBD2	TRBJ2-5	TRBV6-1	CASRDSGSGTQYF	TGTGCCAGCAGAGATAGCGGGAGTGGGACCCAGTACTTC
-	TRBJ2-3	TRBV20-1	CSAHYLDTQYF	TGCAGTGCTCACTATCTAGATACGCAGTATTTT
TRBD1	TRBJ1-5	TRBV19	CASSPRGRGLQPQHF	TGTGCCAGTAGTCCCCGGGGAAGGGGGCTTCAGCCCCAGCATTTT
-	TRBJ2-3	TRBV4-1	CASSQLPTSSSTDTQYF	TGCGCCAGCAGCCAGCTCCCAACTAGTTCTAGCACAGATACGCAGTATTTT
TRBD1	TRBJ1-5	TRBV19	CASRGDRQNQPQHF	TGTGCCAGTAGGGGGGACAGGCAGAATCAGCCCCAGCATTTT
TRBD1	TRBJ2-3	TRBV7-9	CASSHDRAPDTQYF	TGTGCCAGCAGCCACGACAGGGCCCCAGATACGCAGTATTTT
-	TRBJ1-2	TRBV7-9	CASSLEGVDGYTF	TGTGCCAGCAGCTTAGAGGGGGTCGATGGCTACACCTTC
TRBD2	TRBJ2-7	TRBV19	CASSQPGLSTYEQYF	TGTGCCAGTAGTCAACCGGGACTATCCACCTACGAGCAGTACTTC
TRBD1	TRBJ1-1	TRBV29-1	CSVLQGVGTEAFF	TGCAGCGTTCTACAGGGGGTGGGCACTGAAGCTTTCTTT
TRBD2	TRBJ2-3	TRBV30	CAWERTSGGARADKQYF	TGTGCCTGGGAGAGGACTAGCGGGGGGGCTAGGGCAGATAAGCAGTATTTT
TRBD2	TRBJ2-5	TRBV5-1	CASSLARTSGREETQYF	TGCGCCAGCAGCTTGGCCCGGACTAGCGGGAGGGAAGAGACCCAGTACTTC
TRBD1	TRBJ1-2	TRBV10-3	CAISSTGGLNGYTF	TGTGCCATCAGCTCCACAGGGGGACTAAATGGCTACACCTTC
-	TRBJ2-1	TRBV5-4	CASKQETPSSEQFF	TGTGCCAGCAAGCAGGAAACTCCATCTAGCGAGCAGTTCTTC
-	TRBJ2-1	TRBV7-9	CASSPGSYNEQFF	TGTGCCAGCAGCCCCGGCTCCTACAATGAGCAGTTCTTC
TRBD2	TRBJ2-5	TRBV11-2	CASSLAISGGGETQYF	TGTGCCAGCAGCTTAGCAATAAGCGGGGGGGGAGAGACCCAGTACTTC
TRBD1	TRBJ1-2	TRBV2	CASRPAGTGGYGYTF	TGTGCCAGCAGACCTGCCGGGACAGGGGGCTATGGCTACACCTTC
TRBD1	TRBJ1-2	TRBV5-1	CASSLDGTARDYGYTF	TGCGCCAGCAGCTTGGATGGGACAGCACGAGACTATGGCTACACCTTC
-	TRBJ2-2	TRBV7-8	CASSIGHIPGELFF	TGTGCCAGCAGCATAGGACACATCCCAGGGGAGCTGTTTTTT
TRBD1	TRBJ1-1	TRBV15	CATTLWERGQIMNTEAFF	TGTGCCACCACCCTCTGGGAGAGGGGGCAGATTATGAACACTGAAGCTTTCTTT
-	TRBJ2-1	TRBV4-1	CASSQDPESSSYNEQFF	TGCGCCAGCAGCCAAGATCCCGAATCCAGCTCCTACAATGAGCAGTTCTTC
-	TRBJ2-1	TRBV5-8	CASSLGRERFF	TGTGCCAGCAGCTTGGGACGGGAGAGGTTCTTC
-	TRBJ2-1	TRBV7-7	CASSLSGRNEQFF	TGTGCTAGCAGCCTTAGCGGTCGTAATGAGCAGTTCTTC
TRBD1	TRBJ1-1	TRBV5-4	CASSRNRGGVGDTEAFF	TGTGCCAGCAGCCGGAACAGGGGGGGAGTTGGGGACACTGAAGCTTTCTTT
-	TRBJ2-3	TRBV29-1	CSVEGYRVSDTQYF	TGCAGCGTTGAAGGGTACAGGGTATCAGATACGCAGTATTTT
-	TRBJ2-7	TRBV18	CASSPDRSARNEQYF	TGTGCCAGCTCGCCCGACAGGTCCGCAAGGAACGAGCAGTACTTC
-	TRBJ2-7	TRBV4-1	CASSQDESYEQYF	TGCGCCAGCAGCCAAGATGAGAGCTACGAGCAGTACTTC
TRBD1	TRBJ2-7	TRBV18	CASSPGGTGVDEQYF	TGTGCCAGCTCACCGGGAGGGACAGGGGTTGACGAGCAGTACTTC
-	TRBJ2-3	TRBV5-1	CASSPRGPFGGTQYF	TGCGCCAGCAGCCCAAGGGGGCCTTTCGGGGGTACGCAGTATTTT
-	TRBJ2-7	TRBV5-8	CASSLQGSNEQYF	TGTGCCAGCAGCCTACAGGGTTCCAACGAGCAGTACTTC
TRBD2	TRBJ2-2	TRBV15	CATSRVEPVGGAGELFF	TGTGCCACCAGCAGAGTAGAGCCTGTGGGAGGGGCCGGGGAGCTGTTTTTT
TRBD1	TRBJ1-6	TRBV5-6	CASSMGQGSSPLHF	TGTGCCAGCAGCATGGGACAGGGCTCCTCACCCCTCCACTTT
-	TRBJ2-1	TRBV27	CASPGHVYNEQFF	TGTGCCAGCCCGGGACATGTATACAATGAGCAGTTCTTC
TRBD1	TRBJ1-1	TRBV4-1	CASSPVHTGTGPNTEAFF	TGCGCCAGCAGCCCAGTCCACACCGGGACAGGCCCGAACACTGAAGCTTTCTTT
-	TRBJ1-6	TRBV6-5	CASREGNSPLHF	TGTGCCAGCAGAGAGGGAAATTCACCCCTCCACTTT
TRBD1	TRBJ1-1	TRBV19	CASSLGTVLNTEAFF	TGTGCCAGTAGCCTGGGGACAGTCCTTAACACTGAAGCTTTCTTT
-	TRBJ2-2	TRBV5-1	CASSLLRGNTGELFF	TGCGCCAGCAGCTTGCTGCGGGGGAACACCGGGGAGCTGTTTTTT
-	TRBJ2-5	TRBV7-9	CASSLGSYQETQYF	TGTGCCAGCAGCCTGGGCTCGTACCAAGAGACCCAGTACTTC
-	TRBJ1-2	TRBV28	CASSRRGSGYTF	TGTGCCAGCAGCCGCCGGGGATCTGGCTACACCTTC
TRBD1	TRBJ2-1	TRBV6-6	CASSYGGQGVYNEQFF	TGTGCCAGCAGTTACGGGGGACAGGGGGTTTACAATGAGCAGTTCTTC
TRBD2	TRBJ2-3	TRBV19	CASSRGGGETQYF	TGTGCCAGTAGTAGGGGGGGTGGGGAGACGCAGTATTTT
-	TRBJ1-5	TRBV30	CAWSVAGNQPQHF	TGTGCCTGGAGTGTGGCAGGGAACCAGCCCCAGCATTTT
-	TRBJ2-3	TRBV15	CATEDRGTDTQYF	TGTGCCACCGAAGATCGAGGCACAGATACGCAGTATTTT
-	TRBJ2-2	TRBV4-2	CASSHAGRTGELFF	TGTGCCAGCAGCCACGCGGGGAGGACCGGGGAGCTGTTTTTT
TRBD2	TRBJ2-3	TRBV30	CAWSGGGPIDTQYF	TGTGCCTGGAGTGGGGGGGGTCCCATTGATACGCAGTATTTT
-	TRBJ1-2	TRBV19	CASYGASANYGYTF	TGTGCCAGCTATGGGGCCTCAGCTAACTATGGCTACACCTTC
TRBD1	TRBJ2-7	TRBV5-4	CASSLGDRGAYEQYF	TGTGCCAGCAGCTTGGGGGACAGGGGAGCTTACGAGCAGTACTTC
-	TRBJ1-3	TRBV5-1	CASSPGISGDTIYF	TGCGCCAGCAGCCCCGGGATCTCCGGAGACACCATATATTTT
TRBD1	TRBJ1-5	TRBV15	CATSTNRGGNQPQHF	TGTGCCACCAGCACCAACAGGGGCGGCAATCAGCCCCAGCATTTT
-	TRBJ2-7	TRBV18	CASSNLPGDHEQYF	TGTGCCAGCTCAAACCTACCGGGGGACCACGAGCAGTACTTC
-	TRBJ2-3	TRBV28	CASSRSGSDTQYF	TGTGCCAGCAGCCGGAGTGGATCAGATACGCAGTATTTT